The rows below give T cell receptor beta chains drawn from one sample of a study of shared clonotypes between healthy human individuals. The assay was immunoSEQ multiplex PCR, and TCRdb's table has in-frame clones only and misses some. The sample includes 550,000 to 750,000 clones, roughly 95% of them seen just once. Sequencing was done on a sample of naive CD8+ T cells sorted from blood. The receptors stem from a young woman in good health. Both conserved end residues are part of each CDR3. Fields, in order: V gene, clone size, J gene, D gene, CDR3 DNA, CDR3 protein. D genes are given only for firm matches. For some rows the clone size is stated as once, few or many, or as a class when expanded; others skip it.

v_call: TRBV7-6
clone_size: -
j_call: TRBJ2-7
d_call: -
cdr3_nt: TGTGCCAGCAGCTTAGGGGACACCCACGAGCAGTACTTC
cdr3_aa: CASSLGDTHEQYF

v_call: TRBV11-2
clone_size: -
j_call: TRBJ1-1
d_call: TRBD1
cdr3_nt: TGTGCCAGCACAATGGGGACAGGGATTTCGGCTTTCTTT
cdr3_aa: CASTMGTGISAFF

v_call: TRBV7-9
clone_size: -
j_call: TRBJ1-1
d_call: -
cdr3_nt: TGTGCCAGCAGCCTACCACAAGGTCGTGGAGACACTGAAGCTTTCTTT
cdr3_aa: CASSLPQGRGDTEAFF

v_call: TRBV19
clone_size: once
j_call: TRBJ2-4
d_call: -
cdr3_nt: TGTGCCAGTAACGACAGCGGAGCCAAAAACATTCAGTACTTC
cdr3_aa: CASNDSGAKNIQYF

v_call: TRBV4-1
clone_size: -
j_call: TRBJ1-5
d_call: -
cdr3_nt: TGCGCCAGCAGCCAACTGGAGGGCAATCAGCCCCAGCATTTT
cdr3_aa: CASSQLEGNQPQHF

v_call: TRBV7-9
clone_size: -
j_call: TRBJ2-1
d_call: TRBD2
cdr3_nt: TGTGCCAGCAGCTTAGAGAAGACGGGAGGGCCTGAGCAGTTCTTC
cdr3_aa: CASSLEKTGGPEQFF

v_call: TRBV11-2
clone_size: -
j_call: TRBJ2-2
d_call: TRBD1
cdr3_nt: TGTGCCAGCAGCACCAAGACAGGGTGGGACACCGGGGAGCTGTTTTTT
cdr3_aa: CASSTKTGWDTGELFF

v_call: TRBV27
clone_size: -
j_call: TRBJ2-7
d_call: TRBD1
cdr3_nt: TGTGCCAGCAGGCCGGGACAGGGATCCTACGAGCAGTACTTC
cdr3_aa: CASRPGQGSYEQYF

v_call: TRBV7-9
clone_size: -
j_call: TRBJ1-1
d_call: TRBD1
cdr3_nt: TGTGCCAGCAGCTCCACAGGGGACAGGGGGCTCACTGAAGCTTTCTTT
cdr3_aa: CASSSTGDRGLTEAFF

v_call: TRBV27
clone_size: -
j_call: TRBJ2-7
d_call: -
cdr3_nt: TGTGCCAGCAGTTTAACCCTCGGGACGAACGAGCAGTACTTC
cdr3_aa: CASSLTLGTNEQYF

v_call: TRBV6-5
clone_size: -
j_call: TRBJ2-7
d_call: -
cdr3_nt: TGTGCCAGCAGGTCGACAGCTCTAGGCTACGAGCAGTACTTC
cdr3_aa: CASRSTALGYEQYF

v_call: TRBV10-1
clone_size: -
j_call: TRBJ1-1
d_call: -
cdr3_nt: TGCGCCAGCAGTGAGTCCGAGTACGCTGAAGCTTTCTTT
cdr3_aa: CASSESEYAEAFF

v_call: TRBV27
clone_size: once
j_call: TRBJ2-3
d_call: TRBD2
cdr3_nt: TGTGCCAGCAGTTTATGGCTAGCGGGAGGGAAAGATACGCAGTATTTT
cdr3_aa: CASSLWLAGGKDTQYF

v_call: TRBV9
clone_size: -
j_call: TRBJ2-7
d_call: -
cdr3_nt: TGTGCCAGCAGCGCATCGGGTAGCGAGCAGTACTTC
cdr3_aa: CASSASGSEQYF

v_call: TRBV10-3
clone_size: -
j_call: TRBJ2-2
d_call: -
cdr3_nt: TGTGCCATCAGTGGAGGCCTCTCCCTAGTAAGGAACACCGGGGAGCTGTTTTTT
cdr3_aa: CAISGGLSLVRNTGELFF

v_call: TRBV30
clone_size: -
j_call: TRBJ2-1
d_call: -
cdr3_nt: TGTGCCTGGAGTGTAGGGGGCTACAATGAGCAGTTCTTC
cdr3_aa: CAWSVGGYNEQFF

v_call: TRBV2
clone_size: once
j_call: TRBJ2-7
d_call: -
cdr3_nt: TGTGCCAGCAGTGAAGGGGACTTACTCTACGAGCAGTACTTC
cdr3_aa: CASSEGDLLYEQYF

v_call: TRBV7-6
clone_size: -
j_call: TRBJ2-7
d_call: -
cdr3_nt: TGTGCCAGCAGCTTATCTACAATCTACGACGAGCAGTACTTC
cdr3_aa: CASSLSTIYDEQYF

v_call: TRBV28
clone_size: -
j_call: TRBJ2-1
d_call: -
cdr3_nt: TGTGCCAGCAGTACCGGGACTCCCAAGCAGTTCTTC
cdr3_aa: CASSTGTPKQFF

v_call: TRBV6-6
clone_size: -
j_call: TRBJ2-3
d_call: -
cdr3_nt: TGTGCCAGCAGTTACTCTATCGGTACCAGCACAGATACGCAGTATTTT
cdr3_aa: CASSYSIGTSTDTQYF

v_call: TRBV30
clone_size: -
j_call: TRBJ2-3
d_call: -
cdr3_nt: TGTGCCTGGAGTGTGAGCTCTACAAGCACAGATACGCAGTATTTT
cdr3_aa: CAWSVSSTSTDTQYF

v_call: TRBV28
clone_size: -
j_call: TRBJ1-2
d_call: -
cdr3_nt: TGTGCCAGCAGTTCAGAAGGGGGTGCTAACTATGGCTACACCTTC
cdr3_aa: CASSSEGGANYGYTF

v_call: TRBV7-2
clone_size: -
j_call: TRBJ2-1
d_call: -
cdr3_nt: TGTGCCAGCAGCGGGGGGGCTTGGGCCTACAATGAGCAGTTCTTC
cdr3_aa: CASSGGAWAYNEQFF

v_call: TRBV5-6
clone_size: -
j_call: TRBJ2-1
d_call: TRBD1
cdr3_nt: TGTGCCAGCAGCTGGGGGACAGCTTACAATGAGCAGTTCTTC
cdr3_aa: CASSWGTAYNEQFF

v_call: TRBV25-1
clone_size: -
j_call: TRBJ2-7
d_call: -
cdr3_nt: TGTGCCTGTTCACTGGCAGGGCGCGAGCAGTACTTC
cdr3_aa: CACSLAGREQYF

v_call: TRBV7-6
clone_size: -
j_call: TRBJ2-1
d_call: -
cdr3_nt: TGTGCCAGCAGCTTAGCTGGGCGGGATGAGCAGTTCTTC
cdr3_aa: CASSLAGRDEQFF

v_call: TRBV5-4
clone_size: -
j_call: TRBJ2-2
d_call: -
cdr3_nt: TGTGCCAGCAGGGGTTTAGCCGGGGAGCTGTTTTTT
cdr3_aa: CASRGLAGELFF

v_call: TRBV7-6
clone_size: -
j_call: TRBJ1-1
d_call: -
cdr3_nt: TGTGCCAGCAGATCTACGGATATGGGAGAAAACACTGAAGCTTTCTTT
cdr3_aa: CASRSTDMGENTEAFF

v_call: TRBV5-1
clone_size: -
j_call: TRBJ1-1
d_call: -
cdr3_nt: TGCGCCAGCAGCTCCCGACGGGATGGGACTGAAGCTTTCTTT
cdr3_aa: CASSSRRDGTEAFF

v_call: TRBV5-8
clone_size: -
j_call: TRBJ2-4
d_call: -
cdr3_nt: TGTGCCAGCAGCTTGCTTCGGGTAGCCAAAAACATTCAGTACTTC
cdr3_aa: CASSLLRVAKNIQYF